A selection of T cell receptor beta chains follows, all from one sample in a study of Graves' ophthalmopathy and Graves' hyperthyroidism. One entry per CDR3 protein, called by TCRdb with MiXCR from the multiplex PCR reads. The profile shows more than 300,000 distinct CDR3 sequences, about a sixth of them singletons. The source material was peripheral blood. These receptors were collected from an adult woman with stable Graves' hyperthyroidism. CDR3s leave out the opening cysteine and the closing phenylalanine or tryptophan. A row's size may be missing; if present it is once, few, many or a size class.

>many|TRBV5-1|TRBJ1-1|11
ASSSRAGTEAF
>.|TRBV19|TRBJ2-4|12
ASSKLGTENIKY
>many|TRBV24-1|TRBJ1-1|10
ATSDPNTEAF
>many|TRBV11-2|TRBJ2-7|13
ASSETGTSGSEQY
>many|TRBV30|TRBJ1-1|14
AWSPASGPTNTEAF
>many|TRBV7-2|TRBJ2-2|11
ASSPEGTGELF
>once|TRBV24-1|TRBJ2-7|13
ATSDGTAYTYEQY
>many|TRBV5-1|TRBJ1-6|11
ASSLSTGSPLH
>many|TRBV6-5|TRBJ1-2|12
ASSYGRMNYGYT
>many|TRBV5-1|TRBJ2-2|12
ASSRQTGTGELF
>many|TRBV7-2|TRBJ2-7|13
ASSQGLAGVVGQY
>many|TRBV12-3/TRBV12-4|TRBJ1-3|9
ASSITTGIL
>many|TRBV18|TRBJ1-5|13
ASSPGRGLNQPQH
>.|TRBV2|TRBJ2-1|12
ASSWDSGSNEQF
>many|TRBV6-2/TRBV6-3|TRBJ1-2|12
ATQRTREAYGYT
>many|TRBV28|TRBJ1-3|12
ASRSGGSGNTIY
>many|TRBV12-5|TRBJ1-5|11
ASGFQVNQPQH
>.|TRBV6-1|TRBJ1-2|11
ASRVGSRSGYT
>few|TRBV20-1|TRBJ1-3|17
SASRVRDRANFAGNTIY
>many|TRBV30|TRBJ2-7|10
AWGLGAYEQY